The clone carrying this T cell receptor beta chain was seen a single time. The record originates from a study of blood T cell repertoires in COVID-19. The overall study: Samples taken during acute and convalescent COVID-19 were collected in the United States, Italy and Spain. Sample material is recorded as cDNA or gDNA derived from T cells, B-cell-depleted T cells, or PBMCs.

Original processing methods: Estimates of nucleated cell counts were drawn from the amplification of reference gene primers. Sequencing used immunoSEQ multiplex PCR; TCRdb keeps in-frame clones, though not all of them. The V and J calls and the clone size are those of that table, but D and trimming were determined from the DNA. This sample yields around 20,000 clones, of which 75% to 95% are seen a single time; roughly 7.4% belongs to the top ten. Trimming at V came to 7 bases and at J to 4 bases, leaving 9 bases not matched to a gene. Germline V gene data show CDR1 as LNHDA and CDR2 as SQIVND (reference sequence). There are 14 residues in the CDR3.

This clonotype was obtained from a man between 65 and 85 years old with active COVID-19. Sequenced sample: peripheral blood. V usage is TRBV19 and J usage is TRBJ1-2, with 7 bases matching TRBD1. CDR3 amino acids: CASISIGGSYGYTF. The DNA of the CDR3 is TGTGCCAGTATATCGATAGGGGGCAGCTATGGCTACACCTTC.